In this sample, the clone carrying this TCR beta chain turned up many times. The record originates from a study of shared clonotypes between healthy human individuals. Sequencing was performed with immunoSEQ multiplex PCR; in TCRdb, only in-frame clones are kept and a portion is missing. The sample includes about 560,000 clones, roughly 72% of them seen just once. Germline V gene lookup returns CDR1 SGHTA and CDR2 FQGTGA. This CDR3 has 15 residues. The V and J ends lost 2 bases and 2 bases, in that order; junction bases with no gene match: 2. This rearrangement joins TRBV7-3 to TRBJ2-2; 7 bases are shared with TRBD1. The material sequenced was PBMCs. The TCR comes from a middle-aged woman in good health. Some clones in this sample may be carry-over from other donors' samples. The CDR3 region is CASSLGDRNTGELFF. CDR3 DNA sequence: TGTGCCAGCAGCTTAGGGGACAGAAACACCGGGGAGCTGTTTTTT.